A selection of T cell receptor beta chains follows, all from one sample in a study of Ad26.COV2.S vaccination and SARS-CoV-2 variants. Generated by immunoSEQ multiplex PCR, the TCRdb table keeps only in-frame clones and is missing some. The repertoire holds around 340,000 clones, with approximately 86% as singletons. The starting material was peripheral blood, obtained in a trial of Ad26.COV2.S vaccine versus placebo. These receptors were obtained from a person between 18 and 65 years old who received the Ad26.COV2.S COVID-19 vaccine or a placebo. Each CDR3 is given with its conserved first and last residue. A D gene is named only where the DNA matches it firmly. Only part of the rows carry a size: once, few, many, or a class if the clone is expanded.

d_call j_call clone_size v_call cdr3_nt cdr3_aa
TRBD2 TRBJ2-7 once TRBV7-3 TGTGCCAGCAGCTTCTCTAGCGGCTACGAGCAGTACTTC CASSFSSGYEQYF
- TRBJ2-7 - TRBV3-1/TRBV3-2 TGTGCCAGCAGCCCCACGTCCCAACAGAGCTACGAGCAGTACTTC CASSPTSQQSYEQYF
TRBD2 TRBJ2-1 - TRBV4-3 TGCGCCAGCAGCCAATTCGGGACTAGCGGGTACAATGAGCAGTTCTTC CASSQFGTSGYNEQFF
- TRBJ1-3 - TRBV7-9 TGTGCCAGCACCTCGCGGTCCAGAAACACCATATATTTT CASTSRSRNTIYF
- TRBJ1-5 - TRBV7-6 TGTGCCAGCAGCCCACAGGGCGCCGGCATTGAGCCCCAGCATTTT CASSPQGAGIEPQHF
- TRBJ1-3 - TRBV28 TGTGCCAGCAGTTCGGGAGGGGAGATGTTGAGCTCTGGAAACACCATATATTTT CASSSGGEMLSSGNTIYF
- TRBJ2-7 - TRBV27 TGTGCCAGCAGCAAATCCCAGGGGTACCCCTACGAGCAGTACTTC CASSKSQGYPYEQYF
TRBD1 TRBJ1-6 - TRBV25-1 TGTGCCAGCACAGGGGGCTATAATTCACCCCTCCACTTT CASTGGYNSPLHF
TRBD1 TRBJ2-5 few TRBV4-2 TGTGCCAGCAGCCAATGGGGACAGGGTATACAAGAGACCCAGTACTTC CASSQWGQGIQETQYF
TRBD1 TRBJ1-3 few TRBV4-2 TGTGCCAGCAGCCAAGATTTTCGACAGGGTCGAAACACCATATATTTT CASSQDFRQGRNTIYF
- TRBJ2-1 - TRBV6-2/TRBV6-3 TGTGCCAGCAGCATTTCTTCCTACAATGAGCAGTTCTTC CASSISSYNEQFF
- TRBJ1-2 once TRBV2 TGTGCCAGCGTCGGGGACTTAGGGTATGGCTACACCTTC CASVGDLGYGYTF
TRBD2 TRBJ2-3 - TRBV19 TGTGCCAGTAGTATCCCCGGGGGGGCCTCGACAGATACGCAGTATTTT CASSIPGGASTDTQYF
- TRBJ1-1 - TRBV5-1 TGCGCCAGCAGCTTGGATGGACAGATGAACACTGAAGCTTTCTTT CASSLDGQMNTEAFF
TRBD2 TRBJ2-1 - TRBV7-2 TGTGCCAGCAGCTTCCTAGCGGTCTCCTACAATGAGCAGTTCTTC CASSFLAVSYNEQFF
TRBD1 TRBJ2-1 - TRBV7-2 TGTGCCAGCAGCACCCGGACAGGCCCCGAGCAGTTCTTC CASSTRTGPEQFF
TRBD1 TRBJ1-3 - TRBV3-1/TRBV3-2 TGTGCCAGCAGCCGGACAGGTATTATCTCTGGAAACACCATATATTTT CASSRTGIISGNTIYF
- TRBJ1-6 - TRBV19 TGTGCCAGTAGTATCGGAAGCTCCTATAATTCACCCCTCCACTTT CASSIGSSYNSPLHF
- TRBJ2-5 - TRBV11-3 TGTGCCAGCAGCTTGACACTGGGGGGAGATGAGACCCAGTACTTC CASSLTLGGDETQYF
- TRBJ1-2 - TRBV3-1/TRBV3-2 TGTGCCAGCAGCCAAGGCTACAGCTTCAGGGATGGCTACACCTTC CASSQGYSFRDGYTF
TRBD2 TRBJ2-5 - TRBV6-4 TGTGCCAGGCCGACTAGCGGGGGGGAAGAGACCCAGTACTTC CARPTSGGEETQYF
TRBD1 TRBJ2-7 - TRBV5-1 TGCGCCAGCAGCTTGGTACCCCGGGACAGGGGGAACGAGCAGTACTTC CASSLVPRDRGNEQYF